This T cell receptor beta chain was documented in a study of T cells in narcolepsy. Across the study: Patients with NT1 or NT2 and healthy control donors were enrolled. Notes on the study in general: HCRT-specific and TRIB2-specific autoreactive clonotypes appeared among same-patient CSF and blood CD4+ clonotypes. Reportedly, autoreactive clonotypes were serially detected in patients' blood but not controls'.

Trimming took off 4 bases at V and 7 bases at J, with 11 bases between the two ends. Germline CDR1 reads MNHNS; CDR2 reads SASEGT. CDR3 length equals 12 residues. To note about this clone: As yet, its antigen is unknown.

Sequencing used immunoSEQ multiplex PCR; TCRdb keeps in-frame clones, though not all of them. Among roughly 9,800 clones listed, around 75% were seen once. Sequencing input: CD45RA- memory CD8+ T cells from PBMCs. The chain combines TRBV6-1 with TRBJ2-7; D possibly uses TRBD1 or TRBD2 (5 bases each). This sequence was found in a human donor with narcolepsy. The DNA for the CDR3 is TGTGCCAGCAGTGGGGGGTTTGGAGAGCAGTACTTC. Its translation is CASSGGFGEQYF.